This passage covers 26 T cell receptor beta chains from one sample sequenced in a study of beta chain features in type 1 diabetes. Findings and caveats of the study: There was a moderate but significant shortening of TCRB CDR3s in all four CD4+ subsets of Type 1 diabetes patients.

Sequenced material consisted of expressed TCRB transcripts (all of the isolated RNA was reverse transcribed). Only in-frame clones appear in the TCRdb table, and some are missing; sequencing was by immunoSEQ multiplex PCR. Of 250,000 to 300,000 clones in the sample, 24% were seen once. No antigen has been identified for these receptors. Sequenced: naive CD4+ T cells from blood. These receptor sequences come from a woman aged 25 to 45 with type 1 diabetes.

The chain employs TRBV29-1 and TRBJ2-5; possibly TRBD2 for D (6 bases). The CDR3 runs to 13 residues. Germline V gene lookup returns CDR1 SQVTM and CDR2 ANQGSEA. Trimming removed 5 bases from V and 5 bases from J, with 15 bases in between. In DNA, the CDR3 is TGCAGCGTTCACGAGGGAGGTGGGGAGACCCAGTACTTC. This gives the protein CSVHEGGGETQYF.

This clone was recorded a few times. This sequence joins TRBV4-1 and TRBJ2-2; no clear D gene. Germline CDR1 MGHRA, CDR2 YSYEKL. Deletions cut 5 bases from V and 4 bases from J, with 14 bases between. The CDR3 is 15 residues long. DNA for the CDR3: TGCGCCAGCAGCTACCCGGCTAGAGCCACCGGGGAGCTGTTTTTT. This translates into CASSYPARATGELFF.

The CDR3 nucleotides are TGTGCCAGCACTTCAGGGGGAAGGGGCTACACCTTC. Its protein product is CASTSGGRGYTF. The chain combines TRBV6-6 with TRBJ1-2, with 7 bases aligning to TRBD1. This CDR3 comprises 12 residues. V dropped 7 bases and J dropped 8; count of bases not matched to a gene: 7. Germline CDR1 reads MNHNY; CDR2 reads SVGAGI (reference sequence).

The chain combines TRBV30 with TRBJ2-7; possibly TRBD1 for D (6 bases). CDR1 and CDR2 from the germline V gene are GTSNPN and SVGIG (reference sequence). V gave up 0 bases and J gave up 2 bases, with 8 bases separating them. The CDR3 extends over 13 amino acids. CDR3: CAWSVQGAYEQYF. CDR3 coding DNA: TGTGCCTGGAGTGTACAGGGTGCCTACGAGCAGTACTTC.

The chain recombines TRBV29-1 with TRBJ2-3; 10 nucleotides align to TRBD2. The CDR3 spans 13 residues. Germline values: CDR1 SQVTM, CDR2 ANQGSEA. V lost 5 bases, J lost 5 bases, and 4 bases stayed unmatched. The CDR3 nucleotides are TGCAGCGTTAATAAGCGGGGGGGAGATACGCAGTATTTT. This translates into CSVNKRGGDTQYF.

For the CDR3, the DNA is TGTGCCAGCAGCCAATTTGGACAGGGGAACACCGGGGAGCTGTTTTTT. Its protein is CASSQFGQGNTGELFF. The genes are TRBV7-3 and TRBJ2-2, with 8 bases that match TRBD1. CDR3 length: 16 residues. From germline, CDR1 is SGHTA and CDR2 FQGTGA. The ends lost 5 bases at V and 1 base at J; junction bases unmatched: 6.

This clone was observed a few times. The chain uses TRBV15 and TRBJ1-1, with D perhaps matching TRBD1 (6 bases). The CDR3 sequence is 17 residues long. CDR1 LNHNV and CDR2 YYDKDF come from the germline V gene (reference sequence). Trimming pared 1 base from V and 2 bases from J, leaving 17 bases between. The CDR3 region has the DNA TGTGCCACCAGCAGAGGTGACAGGTTGCCCCTAAACACTGAAGCTTTCTTT. This encodes CATSRGDRLPLNTEAFF.

J is TRBJ2-2 and V is TRBV19; possibly TRBD1 for D (6 bases). Trimming pared 9 bases from V and 7 bases from J, leaving 18 bases between. This CDR3 is built from 14 residues. Germline loops: CDR1 LNHDA, CDR2 SQIVND (reference sequence). Written as DNA, the CDR3 is TGTGCCAGCACGTCGACAGGTGGAATCGGGGAGCTGTTTTTT. Protein sequence: CASTSTGGIGELFF.

This clone turned up a few times. The V and J genes are TRBV29-1 and TRBJ1-1; TRBD1 aligns across 7 bases. Per the germline V gene, CDR1 is SQVTM and CDR2 is ANQGSEA. The CDR3 has 13 residues. CDR3 sequence reads: CTTTGQSNTEAFF. The CDR3 region has the DNA TGCACCACAACGGGACAGTCGAACACTGAAGCTTTCTTT.

This clone was found a few times. The chain links TRBV2 to TRBJ1-2, with 10 bases aligning to TRBD1. V dropped 8 bases and J dropped 5; count of bases not matched to a gene: 8. From germline, CDR1 is SNHLY and CDR2 FYNNEI. The CDR3 sequence is 14 residues long. The CDR3 spells CASVHGTGDYGYTF. CDR3 nucleotide sequence: TGTGCCAGCGTTCACGGGACAGGGGATTATGGCTACACCTTC.

This clone was seen more than once but under ten times. V and J are TRBV28 and TRBJ1-4; D is undetermined. The V gene's germline CDR1 is MDHEN and CDR2 SYDVKM. The CDR3 sequence is 12 residues long. Deletions cut 5 bases from V and 8 bases from J, with 9 bases between. Written as DNA, the CDR3 is TGTGCCAGCAGTCCCCTGGAGGAAAAACTGTTTTTT. Encoded protein: CASSPLEEKLFF.

This clone was counted between two and nine times. The chain has TRBV4-1 and TRBJ2-4; D unresolved. The germline CDR1 and CDR2 sequences are MGHRA and YSYEKL. Trimming shortened V by 1 base and J by 0 bases, and 10 bases separated the two germline ends. There are 16 residues in the CDR3. The CDR3 nucleotides read TGCGCCAGCAGCCAAGGGTCCTCCGGAGCCAAAAACATTCAGTACTTC. Amino acid sequence: CASSQGSSGAKNIQYF.

This clone was detected only a few times. The chain uses TRBV4-2 and TRBJ2-5, with 8 nucleotides matching TRBD2. V lost 4 bases, J lost 4 bases, and 11 bases stayed unmatched. Per the germline V gene, CDR1 is LGHNA and CDR2 is YNFKEQ. This CDR3 comprises 16 residues. CDR3 bases: TGTGCCAGCAGCCCGAGCGGGAGAGGGAGTGGAGAGACCCAGTACTTC. It is translated as CASSPSGRGSGETQYF.

The table lists this clone with a few counts. The V and J genes are TRBV7-3 and TRBJ1-2, with 8 bases fitting TRBD1. Unmatched junction bases numbered 8, after V lost 5 bases and J lost 9 bases. Germline CDR1 is SGHTA and CDR2 is FQGTGA. This CDR3 region has 13 residues. The CDR3 DNA reads TGTGCCAGCAGCCGAGGACAGGGAGGGAGCTACACCTTC. Its translation is CASSRGQGGSYTF.

This clone was counted a few times. This chain links TRBV7-9 with TRBJ1-1, with TRBD1 as a possible D gene (6 bases). The V gene's germline CDR1 is SEHNR and CDR2 FQNEAQ (reference sequence). The CDR3 extends over 14 amino acids. V was pared by 5 bases and J by 6 bases, with 16 bases between. The DNA of the CDR3 is TGTGCCAGCAGCCGGATCCTGGGGGCCGCTGAAGCTTTCTTT. Its translation: CASSRILGAAEAFF.

J is TRBJ2-5 and V is TRBV7-9, with a tentative D call TRBD2 (5 bases). The length of the CDR3 is 16 residues. Between the trimmed V and J ends, which lost 2 bases and 1 base, there was a span of 14 bases. Germline assignment: CDR1 SEHNR and CDR2 FQNEAQ (reference sequence). Here the CDR3 DNA reads TGTGCCAGCAGCTTAATACCAGCGGTTTCCCAAGAGACCCAGTACTTC. This gives the protein CASSLIPAVSQETQYF.

In this sample, this clone turned up once. The chain carries TRBV19 and TRBJ2-7, with D possibly being TRBD1 (6 bases). Trimming pared 0 bases from V and 5 bases from J, leaving 17 bases between. CDR3 size: 16 residues. Germline V CDR1 and CDR2: LNHDA, SQIVND (reference sequence). DNA for the CDR3: TGTGCCAGTAGTATAGAAGGACAGCTAAACGAGAACGAGCAGTACTTC. Protein product: CASSIEGQLNENEQYF.

This sequence joins TRBV28 and TRBJ2-1; a weak D match, TRBD1 (6 bases). This CDR3 has 11 residues. The germline gives CDR1 MDHEN, CDR2 SYDVKM. Deletions cut 6 bases from V and 11 bases from J, with 11 bases between. CDR3: CASRRDTKQFF. The DNA for the CDR3 is TGTGCCAGCAGGAGGGACACCAAGCAGTTCTTC.

The sample holds a few counts of this clone. The CDR3 protein is CSVEFRGTEAFF. The CDR3 DNA follows: TGCAGCGTTGAATTCCGGGGGACTGAAGCTTTCTTT. The chain employs TRBV29-1 and TRBJ1-1, with D possibly being TRBD1 (5 bases). Trimming pared 2 bases from V and 5 bases from J, leaving 9 bases between. Germline V gene lookup returns CDR1 SQVTM and CDR2 ANQGSEA. The CDR3 consists of 12 residues.

This chain links TRBV4-2 with TRBJ2-5; possible D gene TRBD1, 8 bases. Trimming removed 6 bases at V and 2 bases at J, with 16 bases between. Germline-derived CDR1 and CDR2 are LGHNA and YNFKEQ. The CDR3 has 15 amino acids. The CDR3 DNA sequence: TGTGCCAGCAGAAGTACAGGGGGGGGACAAGAGACCCAGTACTTC. It yields the protein CASRSTGGGQETQYF.

The chain is built from TRBV10-3 and TRBJ2-1, with D possibly TRBD2 on 5 matching bases. Germline V CDR1 and CDR2: ENHRY, SYGVKD. CDR3 size: 13 residues. V was clipped by 10 bases and J by 5 bases, with 15 bases between them. This chain's CDR3 is CATHQIGDNEQFF. As DNA, the CDR3 is TGTGCCACGCACCAGATCGGGGACAATGAGCAGTTCTTC.

This clone occurred a few times. This sequence joins TRBV7-2 and TRBJ1-1; D call uncertain. CDR3 size: 14 residues. The germline V gene has CDR1 SGHTA and CDR2 FQGNSA. V dropped 1 base and J dropped 1 base, with 7 bases sitting between them. CDR3 sequence: CASSLGQKNTEAFF. The CDR3 nucleotides are TGTGCCAGCAGCTTAGGGCAGAAGAACACTGAAGCTTTCTTT.

The genes are TRBV5-1 and TRBJ1-5; maybe TRBD1 (6 bases). In germline, CDR1 is SGHRS, CDR2 YFSETQ. V gave up 3 bases and J gave up 4 bases, with 14 bases separating them. The CDR3 is made up of 15 amino acids. The CDR3 sequence is CASSWGDRINQPQHF. CDR3 DNA sequence: TGCGCCAGCAGCTGGGGAGACAGGATAAATCAGCCCCAGCATTTT.

This sequence joins TRBV5-4 and TRBJ2-7; perhaps TRBD1 as D (6 bases). The CDR3 has 15 amino acids. V lost 0 bases to trimming and J lost 0 bases, with 10 bases between them. The germline CDR1 and CDR2 sequences are SGHNT and YYREEE (reference sequence). The CDR3 DNA reads as TGTGCCAGCAGCTTGGGACAGGTCAACTCCTACGAGCAGTACTTC. Its protein is CASSLGQVNSYEQYF.

V is TRBV27 and J is TRBJ2-5; TRBD2 matches 8 bases. CDR3 length: 18 residues. Germline CDR1 and CDR2: MNHEY and SMNVEV (reference sequence). V dropped 2 bases and J dropped 6; count of bases not matched to a gene: 17. The CDR3 spells CASSLGWAGGGSVKTQYF. Here the CDR3 DNA reads TGTGCCAGCAGTTTAGGCTGGGCGGGAGGTGGGTCGGTGAAGACCCAGTACTTC.

This clone was picked up a small number of times. The chain is built from TRBV7-9 and TRBJ2-5; a possible D gene is TRBD2 (5 bases). The CDR3 sequence is 13 residues long. Germline CDR1 is SEHNR and CDR2 is FQNEAQ (reference sequence). With 0 bases removed from V and 4 bases from J, the gap between germline ends came to 6 bases. DNA for the CDR3: TGTGCCAGCAGCTTAGCCCGGGGAGAGACCCAGTACTTC. Translated: CASSLARGETQYF.